This T cell receptor (beta chain) was sequenced for a study of vaccination effects on CD4 cells after COVID-19. Study-level information: Of the BNT162b2 and mRNA-1273 vaccines, participants received two doses of one or the other.

Viral peptide pool expansion of antigen-specific CD4+ T cells preceded sequencing in the ViraFEST assay. Having been cultured for around nine days, the cells underwent CD4+ T cell isolation. Nucleocapsid antibodies were negative in the vaccine recipients, who had never had SARS-CoV-2 infection. Supplemented with roughly 9 IU/ml IL-2 and approximately 9.7 ug/ml peptides, 2 million to 2.5 million PBMC per well were kept in culture. The CDR3 is 15 residues long. The germline V gene has CDR1 MRHNA and CDR2 SNTAGT. The germline V and J ends were trimmed by 0 bases and 6 bases, with 14 bases remaining between them. As regards this clone: What it recognizes is unknown.

Method: immunoSEQ multiplex PCR; TCRdb's copy keeps in-frame clones and lacks some. The repertoire holds roughly 63,000 clones, with 75% as singletons. The source is a human donor who received a COVID-19 vaccine. V and J are TRBV6-4 and TRBJ2-5; tentatively, D is TRBD1 (5 bases). Sequencing was performed on CD4+ T cells from PBMCs cultured with HCoV-OC43 spike peptides, taken before COVID-19 vaccination. The subset denotes: HCoV-OC43 spike overlapping peptide pool stimulation. The CDR3 nucleotides read TGTGCCAGCAGTGACTCGGTGGGCAGGGAAAAGACCCAGTACTTC. It encodes CASSDSVGREKTQYF.